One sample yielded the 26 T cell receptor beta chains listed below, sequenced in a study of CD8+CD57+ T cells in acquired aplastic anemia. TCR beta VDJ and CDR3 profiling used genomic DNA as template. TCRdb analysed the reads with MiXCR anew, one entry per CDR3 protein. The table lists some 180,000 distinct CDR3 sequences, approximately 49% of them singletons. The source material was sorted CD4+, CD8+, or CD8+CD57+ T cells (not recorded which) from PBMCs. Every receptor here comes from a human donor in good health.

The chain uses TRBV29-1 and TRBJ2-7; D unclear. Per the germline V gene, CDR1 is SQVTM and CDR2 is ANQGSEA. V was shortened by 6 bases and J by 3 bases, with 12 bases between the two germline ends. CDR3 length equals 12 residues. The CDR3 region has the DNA TGCAGCGTACGGGCTACACACTACGAGCAGTACTTC. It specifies CSVRATHYEQYF.

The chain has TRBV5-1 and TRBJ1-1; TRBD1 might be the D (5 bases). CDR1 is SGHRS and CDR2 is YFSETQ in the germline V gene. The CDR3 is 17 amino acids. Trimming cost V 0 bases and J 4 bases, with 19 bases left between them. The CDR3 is CASSLGGGRGVGTEAFF. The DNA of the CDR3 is TGCGCCAGCAGCTTGGGGGGCGGCAGAGGGGTTGGCACTGAAGCTTTCTTT.

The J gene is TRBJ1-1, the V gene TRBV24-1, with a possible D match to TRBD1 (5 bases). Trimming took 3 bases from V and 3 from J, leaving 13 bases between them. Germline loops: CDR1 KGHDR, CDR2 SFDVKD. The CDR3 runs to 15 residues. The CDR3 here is CATSDANRKYTEAFF. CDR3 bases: TGTGCCACCAGTGATGCTAACAGGAAATACACTGAAGCTTTCTTT.

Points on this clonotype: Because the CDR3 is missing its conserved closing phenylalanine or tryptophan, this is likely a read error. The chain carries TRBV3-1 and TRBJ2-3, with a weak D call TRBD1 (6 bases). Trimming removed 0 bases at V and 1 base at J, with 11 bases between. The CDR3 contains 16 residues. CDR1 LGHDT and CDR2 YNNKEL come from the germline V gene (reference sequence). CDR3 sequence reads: CASSQDPQGGTDTQYS. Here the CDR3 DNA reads TGTGCCAGCAGCCAAGATCCACAGGGTGGCACAGATACGCAGTATTCT.

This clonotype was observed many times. The CDR3 DNA follows: TGTGCCAGCAGTTTCGGGACTAACTACGAGCAGTACTTC. Translated, it gives CASSFGTNYEQYF. The chain combines TRBV12-3 or TRBV12-4 with TRBJ2-7, with TRBD2 matching over 7 bases. This CDR3 spans 13 amino acids. J lost 3 bases, V lost 3 bases, and 2 bases had no gene match.

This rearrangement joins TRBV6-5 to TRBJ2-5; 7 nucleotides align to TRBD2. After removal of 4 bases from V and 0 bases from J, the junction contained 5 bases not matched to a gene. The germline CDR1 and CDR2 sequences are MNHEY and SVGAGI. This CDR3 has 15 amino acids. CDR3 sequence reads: CASSLGLNNQETQYF. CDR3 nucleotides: TGTGCCAGCAGTTTGGGACTAAACAACCAAGAGACCCAGTACTTC.

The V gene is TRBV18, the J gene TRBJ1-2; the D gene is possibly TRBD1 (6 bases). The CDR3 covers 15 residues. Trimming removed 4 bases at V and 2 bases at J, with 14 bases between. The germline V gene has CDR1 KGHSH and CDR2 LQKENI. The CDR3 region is CASSRTGGENYGYTF. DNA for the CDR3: TGTGCCAGCTCACGTACCGGGGGCGAAAACTATGGCTACACCTTC.

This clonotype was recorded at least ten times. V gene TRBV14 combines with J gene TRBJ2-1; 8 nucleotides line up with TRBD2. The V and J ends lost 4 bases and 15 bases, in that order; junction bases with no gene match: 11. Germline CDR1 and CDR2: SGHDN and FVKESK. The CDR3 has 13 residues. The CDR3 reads CASSPGLGRTLFF. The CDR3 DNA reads TGTGCCAGCAGCCCGGGACTAGGGAGGACTCTGTTCTTC.

The CDR3 nucleotides are TGTGCCACCAGTGATCCTTCGACAGTTCCTGGAAACACCATATATTTT. Protein product: CATSDPSTVPGNTIYF. This chain connects TRBV24-1 to TRBJ1-3, with TRBD1 as a possible D gene (5 bases). Per the germline V gene, CDR1 is KGHDR and CDR2 is SFDVKD. There are 16 residues in the CDR3. The V end lost 3 bases, the J end lost 2 bases, and 13 bases lay between the germline ends.

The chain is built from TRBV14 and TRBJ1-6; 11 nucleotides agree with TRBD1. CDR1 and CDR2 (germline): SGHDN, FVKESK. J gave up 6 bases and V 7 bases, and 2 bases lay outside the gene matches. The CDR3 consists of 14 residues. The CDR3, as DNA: TGTGCCAGCAAGGACAGGGGGCGTAATTCACCCCTCCACTTT. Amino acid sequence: CASKDRGRNSPLHF. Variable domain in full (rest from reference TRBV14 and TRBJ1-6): EAGVTQFPSHSVIEKGQTVTLRCDPISGHDNLYWYRRVMGKEIKFLLHFVKESKQDESGMPNNRFLAERTGGTYSTLKVQPAELEDSGVYFCASKDRGRNSPLHFGNGTRLTVT.

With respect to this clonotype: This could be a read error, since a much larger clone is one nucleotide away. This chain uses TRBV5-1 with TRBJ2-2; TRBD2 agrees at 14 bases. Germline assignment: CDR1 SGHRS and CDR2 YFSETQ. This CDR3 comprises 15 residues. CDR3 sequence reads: CASSSTSGRGGELLF. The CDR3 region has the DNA TGCGCCAGCAGCTCGACTAGCGGGAGGGGCGGGGAGCTGCTTTTT.

CDR3 protein: CASSEKSRGVYEQYF. CDR3 coding DNA: TGCGCCAGCAGTGAGAAATCGAGGGGAGTCTACGAGCAGTACTTC. The chain uses TRBV10-2 and TRBJ2-7; either TRBD1 or TRBD2 may supply D (5 bases each). The V gene lost 2 bases and the J gene lost 3 bases, with 14 bases spanning the gap. The germline CDR1 and CDR2 sequences are WSHSY and SAAADI. The CDR3 has 15 residues.

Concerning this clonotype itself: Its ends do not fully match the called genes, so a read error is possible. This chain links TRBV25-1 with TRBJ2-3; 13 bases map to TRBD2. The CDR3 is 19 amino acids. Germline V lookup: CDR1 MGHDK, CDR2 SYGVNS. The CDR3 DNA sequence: TGCGCCAGCAGTGAATTACTAGCGGGAGGGTACGGCTACACAGATATGCAGTATTTT. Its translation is CASSELLAGGYGYTDMQYF. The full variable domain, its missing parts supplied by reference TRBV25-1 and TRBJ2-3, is EADIYQTPRYLVIGTGKKITLECSQTMGHDKMYWYQQDPGMELHLIHYSYGVNSTEKGDLSSESTVSRIRTEHFPLTLESARPSHTSQYLCASSELLAGGYGYTDMQYFGPGTRLTVL.

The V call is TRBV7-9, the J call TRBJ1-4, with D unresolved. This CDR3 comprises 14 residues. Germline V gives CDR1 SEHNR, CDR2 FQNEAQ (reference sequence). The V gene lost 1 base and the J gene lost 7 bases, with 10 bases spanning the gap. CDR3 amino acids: CASSLDGIREKLFF. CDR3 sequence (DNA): TGTGCCAGCAGCTTAGATGGGATACGTGAAAAACTGTTTTTT.

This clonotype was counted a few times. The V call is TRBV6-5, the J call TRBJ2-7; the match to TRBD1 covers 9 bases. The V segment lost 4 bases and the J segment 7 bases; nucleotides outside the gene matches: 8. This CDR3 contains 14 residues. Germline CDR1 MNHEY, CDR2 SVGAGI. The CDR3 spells CASSFDRGAREQYF. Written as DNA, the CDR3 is TGTGCCAGCAGTTTCGACAGGGGGGCGAGGGAGCAGTACTTC.

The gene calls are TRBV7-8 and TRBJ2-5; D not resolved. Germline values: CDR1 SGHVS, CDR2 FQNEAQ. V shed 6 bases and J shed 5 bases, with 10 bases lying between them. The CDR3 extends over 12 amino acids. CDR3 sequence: CASSLFHETQYF. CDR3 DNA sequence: TGTGCCAGCAGTTTATTTCACGAGACCCAGTACTTC.

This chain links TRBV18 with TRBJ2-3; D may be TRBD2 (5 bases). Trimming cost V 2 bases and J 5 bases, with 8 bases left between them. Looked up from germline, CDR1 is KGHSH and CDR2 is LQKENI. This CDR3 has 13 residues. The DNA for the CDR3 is TGTGCCAGCTCACCAAGCGGCGAAGATACGCAGTATTTT. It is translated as CASSPSGEDTQYF.

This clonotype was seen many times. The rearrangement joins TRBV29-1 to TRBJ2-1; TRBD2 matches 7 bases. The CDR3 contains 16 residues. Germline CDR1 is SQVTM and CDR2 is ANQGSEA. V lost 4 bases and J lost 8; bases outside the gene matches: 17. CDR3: CSVGEGRRPMLDEQFF. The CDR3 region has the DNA TGCAGCGTTGGGGAGGGAAGGCGGCCGATGTTGGATGAGCAGTTCTTC.

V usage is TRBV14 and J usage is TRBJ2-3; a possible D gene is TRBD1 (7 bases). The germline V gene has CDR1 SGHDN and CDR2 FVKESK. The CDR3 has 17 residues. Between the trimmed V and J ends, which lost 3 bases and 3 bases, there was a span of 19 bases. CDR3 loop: CASSHPRGRGRTDTQYF. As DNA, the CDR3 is TGTGCCAGCAGCCACCCAAGGGGCAGGGGGAGGACAGATACGCAGTATTTT.

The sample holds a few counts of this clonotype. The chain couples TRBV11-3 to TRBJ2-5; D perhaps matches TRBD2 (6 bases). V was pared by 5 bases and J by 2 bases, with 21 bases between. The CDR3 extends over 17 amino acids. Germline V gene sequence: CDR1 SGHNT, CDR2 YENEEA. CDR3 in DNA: TGTGCCAGCAGCCTACGGGGTAGCGGAGTGGCGCAAGAGACCCAGTACTTC. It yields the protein CASSLRGSGVAQETQYF.

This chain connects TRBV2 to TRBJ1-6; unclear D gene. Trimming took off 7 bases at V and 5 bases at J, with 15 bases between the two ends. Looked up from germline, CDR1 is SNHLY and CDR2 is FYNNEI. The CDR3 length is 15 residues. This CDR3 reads CASTGRPDDNSPLHF. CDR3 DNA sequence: TGTGCCAGCACCGGCCGTCCGGATGATAATTCACCCCTCCACTTT.

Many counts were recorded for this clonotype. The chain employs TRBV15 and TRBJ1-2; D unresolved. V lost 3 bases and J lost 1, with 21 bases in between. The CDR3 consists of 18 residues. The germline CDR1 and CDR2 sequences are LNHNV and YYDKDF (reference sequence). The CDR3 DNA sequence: TGTGCCACCAGCAGGAAACTCAACGACGGATCCCTTAACTATGGCTACACCTTC. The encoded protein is CATSRKLNDGSLNYGYTF. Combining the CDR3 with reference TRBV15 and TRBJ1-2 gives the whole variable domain DAMVIQNPRYQVTQFGKPVTLSCSQTLNHNVMYWYQQKSSQAPKLLFHYYDKDFNNEADTPDNFQSRRPNTSFCFLDIRSPGLGDTAMYLCATSRKLNDGSLNYGYTFGSGTRLTVV.

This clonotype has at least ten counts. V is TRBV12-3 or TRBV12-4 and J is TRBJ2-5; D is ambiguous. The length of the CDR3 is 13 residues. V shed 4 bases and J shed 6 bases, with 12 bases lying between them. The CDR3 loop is CASSWKGEKTQYF. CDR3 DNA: TGTGCCAGCAGTTGGAAAGGTGAAAAGACCCAGTACTTC.

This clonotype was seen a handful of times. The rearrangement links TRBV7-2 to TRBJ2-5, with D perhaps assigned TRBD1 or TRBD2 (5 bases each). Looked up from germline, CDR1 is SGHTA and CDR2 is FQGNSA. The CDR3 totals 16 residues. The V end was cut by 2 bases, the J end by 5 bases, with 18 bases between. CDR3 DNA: TGTGCCAGCAGCTTACTTGGCCCCGGGACGGGGGAGACCCAGTACTTC. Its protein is CASSLLGPGTGETQYF.

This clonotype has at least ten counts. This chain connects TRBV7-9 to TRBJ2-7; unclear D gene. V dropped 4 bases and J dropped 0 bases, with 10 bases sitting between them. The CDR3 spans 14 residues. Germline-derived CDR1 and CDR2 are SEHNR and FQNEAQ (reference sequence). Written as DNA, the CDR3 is TGTGCCAGCAGCTCCCGAGCTGGCTCCTACGAGCAGTACTTC. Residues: CASSSRAGSYEQYF.

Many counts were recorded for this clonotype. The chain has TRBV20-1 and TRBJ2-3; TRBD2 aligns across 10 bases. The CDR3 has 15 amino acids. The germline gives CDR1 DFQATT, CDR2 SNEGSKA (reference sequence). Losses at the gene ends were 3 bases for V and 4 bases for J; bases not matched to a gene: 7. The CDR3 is CSASSPSGSSDTQYF. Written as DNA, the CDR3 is TGCAGTGCTAGTTCTCCTAGCGGGAGTTCAGATACGCAGTATTTT.